One and the same sample provided the 26 T cell receptor beta chains below, sequenced in a study of T cell responses to AZD1222 COVID-19 vaccine. Using immunoSEQ multiplex PCR, the repertoire was profiled, and TCRdb retains in-frame clones only, with some absent. The sample records more than 150,000 clones, more than 80% being singletons. Here the sequenced sample was peripheral blood, taken on day 0 of AZD1222 vaccination. The receptors were gathered from an adult in good health.

The rearrangement links TRBV6-2 or TRBV6-3 to TRBJ2-2; tentative D call: TRBD1 (8 bases). Deletions cut 0 bases from V and 2 bases from J, with 22 bases between. The CDR3 loop spans 20 amino acids. Per the germline V gene, CDR1 is MNHEY and CDR2 is SVGEGT. Here the CDR3 reads CASSYSRQGATGGNTGELFF. The DNA of the CDR3 is TGTGCCAGCAGTTACTCGAGGCAGGGGGCTACGGGAGGAAACACCGGGGAGCTGTTTTTT.

This chain links TRBV6-2 or TRBV6-3 with TRBJ1-1; 8 bases agree with TRBD1. V was clipped by 6 bases and J by 8 bases; unmatched bases: 5. The CDR3 extends over 12 amino acids. CDR1 and CDR2 from the germline V gene are MNHEY and SVGEGT. The CDR3 spells CASSQGQVEAFF. Written as DNA, the CDR3 is TGTGCCAGCAGCCAGGGACAGGTCGAAGCTTTCTTT.

The chain uses TRBV7-3 and TRBJ2-2, with 10 bases aligning to TRBD2. Germline values: CDR1 SGHTA, CDR2 FQGTGA. Trimming took 1 base from V and 6 from J; bases not matched to a gene: 8. This CDR3 has 17 residues. The CDR3 nucleotides read TGTGCCAGCAGCTTAAATCGGCCTAGCGGGAGAGCCGGGGAGCTGTTTTTT. This sequence encodes CASSLNRPSGRAGELFF.

The chain joins TRBV10-3 to TRBJ1-1; 12 bases are a match to TRBD1. This CDR3 spans 17 amino acids. The J segment lost 0 bases and the V segment lost 6 bases, leaving 8 bases of the junction unmatched. Germline V gene lookup returns CDR1 ENHRY and CDR2 SYGVKD. The CDR3 DNA sequence: TGTGCCATCAGGGCCGGGACAGGGGGCTTCATGAACACTGAAGCTTTCTTT. Encoded protein: CAIRAGTGGFMNTEAFF.

This clone has more than one count but fewer than ten. This chain uses TRBV28 with TRBJ2-7; D is unclear. CDR3 size: 13 residues. Germline lookup yields CDR1 MDHEN and CDR2 SYDVKM. Trimming took 6 bases from V and 0 from J, leaving 9 bases between them. This chain's CDR3 is CASSEPISYEQYF. In DNA form, the CDR3 reads TGTGCCAGCAGCGAACCAATCTCCTACGAGCAGTACTTC.

This chain joins TRBV5-1 and TRBJ1-2; 7 bases line up with TRBD1. This CDR3 has 14 amino acids. Germline values: CDR1 SGHRS, CDR2 YFSETQ. V lost 1 base, J lost 7 bases, and 7 bases stayed unmatched. The CDR3 nucleotides are TGCGCCAGCAGCTTGACGACAGGGAAATCTGGCTACACCTTC. It specifies CASSLTTGKSGYTF.

The V and J genes are TRBV19 and TRBJ1-3, with 11 bases lining up with TRBD1. J was trimmed by 1 base and V by 7 bases; bases with no gene match: 9. The germline CDR1 and CDR2 sequences are LNHDA and SQIVND (reference sequence). The CDR3 is 17 residues long. CDR3 in amino acids: CASTETGTGGSGNTIYF. The CDR3, as DNA: TGTGCCAGTACCGAGACCGGGACAGGGGGTTCTGGAAACACCATATATTTT.

The CDR3 DNA follows: TGTGCCAGCAGCCTCACTAGCGCTAACGGGGAGCTGTTTTTT. It specifies CASSLTSANGELFF. The chain carries TRBV7-3 and TRBJ2-2, with 7 bases lining up with TRBD2. The germline CDR1 and CDR2 sequences are SGHTA and FQGTGA. This CDR3 comprises 14 residues. V lost 5 bases and J lost 7; bases outside the gene matches: 7.

The rearrangement uses TRBV12-2 and TRBJ1-5. TRBV12-2 is a listed pseudogene. This CDR3 region has 14 residues. This CDR3 reads CASHYPRGFQPQHF. For the CDR3, the DNA is TGTGCAAGTCACTACCCCAGAGGGTTTCAGCCCCAGCATTTT.

The V gene is TRBV4-1, the J gene TRBJ1-5, with 7 nucleotides matching TRBD1. Germline V gene data show CDR1 as MGHRA and CDR2 as YSYEKL. The J segment lost 4 bases and the V segment lost 1 base, leaving 4 bases of the junction unmatched. The length of the CDR3 is 15 residues. The CDR3 nucleotides are TGCGCCAGCAGCCAAGGTCTGACAGGGAATCAGCCCCAGCATTTT. This translates into CASSQGLTGNQPQHF.

V usage is TRBV9 and J usage is TRBJ2-3; D gene ambiguous. In germline, CDR1 is SGDLS, CDR2 YYNGEE. V was pared by 3 bases and J by 6 bases, with 17 bases between. The CDR3 has 15 residues. The CDR3: CASSAATLMLDTQYF. CDR3 coding DNA: TGTGCCAGCAGCGCCGCCACCTTGATGTTGGATACGCAGTATTTT. The full variable domain, in which reference TRBV9 and TRBJ2-3 provide the parts outside the CDR3, is DSGVTQTPKHLITATGQRVTLRCSPRSGDLSVYWYQQSLDQGLQFLIQYYNGEERAKGNILERFSAQQFPDLHSELNLSSLELGDSALYFCASSAATLMLDTQYFGPGTRLTVL.

This chain joins TRBV28 and TRBJ2-1, with D maybe TRBD1 (8 bases). This CDR3 comprises 13 residues. The V end was cut by 11 bases, the J end by 4 bases, with 15 bases between. The germline CDR1 and CDR2 sequences are MDHEN and SYDVKM. CDR3 sequence: CAGNRGGYNEQFF. Written as DNA, the CDR3 is TGTGCCGGAAACAGGGGGGGTTACAATGAGCAGTTCTTC. The full variable domain, completed using reference TRBV28 and TRBJ2-1, is DVKVTQSSRYLVKRTGEKVFLECVQDMDHENMFWYRQDPGLGLRLIYFSYDVKMKEKGDIPEGYSVSREKKERFSLILESASTNQTSMYLCAGNRGGYNEQFFGPGTRLTVL.

The genes are TRBV30 and TRBJ2-5; the match to TRBD2 covers 15 bases. Trimming took 6 bases from V and 3 from J; bases not matched to a gene: 2. Germline CDR1 GTSNPN, CDR2 SVGIG (reference sequence). This CDR3 is 14 amino acids long. CDR3 residues: CACGTSGRKETQYF. CDR3 sequence (DNA): TGTGCCTGTGGGACTAGCGGGAGGAAAGAGACCCAGTACTTC.

The genes are TRBV11-2 and TRBJ1-4; TRBD1 aligns across 9 bases. J was trimmed by 6 bases and V by 5 bases; bases with no gene match: 7. CDR3 length: 15 amino acids. Germline loops: CDR1 SGHAT, CDR2 FQNNGV. The CDR3 here is CASSPSGTGYEKLFF. The CDR3 bases are TGTGCCAGCAGCCCCTCAGGGACAGGGTATGAAAAACTGTTTTTT.

The V call is TRBV28, the J call TRBJ1-3; D call uncertain. CDR1 is MDHEN and CDR2 is SYDVKM in the germline V gene. Trimming took off 3 bases at V and 4 bases at J, with 16 bases between the two ends. The CDR3 has 16 amino acids. CDR3 loop: CASSFRQAWKGNTIYF. The CDR3 nucleotides are TGTGCCAGCAGTTTCAGGCAGGCGTGGAAGGGAAACACCATATATTTT.

The chain couples TRBV19 to TRBJ1-3, with D tentatively TRBD1 (6 bases). CDR3 length: 16 residues. The V end lost 5 bases, the J end lost 0 bases, and 14 bases lay between the germline ends. Germline CDR1 LNHDA, CDR2 SQIVND (reference sequence). The CDR3 DNA reads TGTGCCAGTAGTCCACGACAGGACCTCTCTGGAAACACCATATATTTT. It is translated as CASSPRQDLSGNTIYF.

The genes are TRBV3-1 (or the pseudogene TRBV3-2) and TRBJ1-2; 8 bases align to TRBD1. With V trimmed by 2 bases and J by 1 base, 9 bases remained unmatched. The CDR3 consists of 17 residues. Germline values: CDR1 LGHDT, CDR2 YNNKEL (reference sequence). This CDR3 is CASSQTGRRGHNYGYTF. CDR3 sequence (DNA): TGTGCCAGCAGCCAAACCGGGCGCAGGGGGCATAACTATGGCTACACCTTC.

The CDR3 reads CASSLQSTNEKLFF. CDR3 bases: TGTGCCAGCAGCTTACAGTCAACTAATGAAAAACTGTTTTTT. The chain combines TRBV5-4 with TRBJ1-4; D gene ambiguous. V was clipped by 2 bases and J by 0 bases, with 5 bases between them. Germline lookup yields CDR1 SGHNT and CDR2 YYREEE (reference sequence). This CDR3 is built from 14 residues.

This chain uses TRBV5-1 with TRBJ1-3, with 8 nucleotides matching TRBD1. The CDR3 length is 18 residues. CDR1 SGHRS and CDR2 YFSETQ come from the germline V gene. V shed 2 bases, J shed 4 bases, and the junction held 14 bases outside the gene matches. DNA of the CDR3: TGCGCCAGCAGCTTTAATGGAGGACAGGGTGTTGGAGGAAACACCATATATTTT. Protein: CASSFNGGQGVGGNTIYF.

This clone came up a few times. The CDR3 is CASSGRDRGLAGFTGELFF. The CDR3 DNA reads TGTGCCAGCAGCGGCCGGGACAGGGGGTTAGCGGGATTCACCGGGGAGCTGTTTTTT. The chain employs TRBV9 and TRBJ2-2; 11 positions agree with TRBD1. This CDR3 comprises 19 residues. Germline V gene data show CDR1 as SGDLS and CDR2 as YYNGEE. Losses at the gene ends were 3 bases for V and 4 bases for J; bases not matched to a gene: 14.

This chain uses TRBV5-1 with TRBJ2-3; D might be TRBD2 (6 bases). V was clipped by 2 bases and J by 1 base, with 17 bases between them. CDR3 length equals 17 residues. Germline CDR1 and CDR2: SGHRS and YFSETQ. The CDR3 spells CASSLRRGGTGTDTQYF. The CDR3 nucleotides read TGCGCCAGCAGCTTAAGGCGCGGAGGGACTGGCACAGATACGCAGTATTTT.

This rearrangement joins TRBV27 to TRBJ2-5, with a possible D match to TRBD2 (6 bases). Germline values: CDR1 MNHEY, CDR2 SMNVEV (reference sequence). Trimming shortened V by 6 bases and J by 4 bases, and 18 bases separated the two germline ends. The CDR3 length is 15 residues. CDR3 in amino acids: CASRIAAGYTETQYF. The CDR3 DNA follows: TGTGCCAGCAGGATTGCGGCGGGATACACAGAGACCCAGTACTTC.

V gene TRBV21-1 combines with J gene TRBJ2-7; no DNA check was done on the table's D call, TRBD2. TRBV21-1 is classified as a pseudogene. The length of the CDR3 is 19 residues. In DNA, the CDR3 is TGTGCCAGCAGCAAAGAGGCGGGCCCGCCGAGTAGAACCTCCTACGAGCAGTACTTC. This translates into CASSKEAGPPSRTSYEQYF.

The rearrangement joins TRBV10-2 to TRBJ2-1; D is possibly TRBD1 (5 bases). The V gene's germline CDR1 is WSHSY and CDR2 SAAADI. Between the trimmed V and J ends, which lost 5 bases and 1 base, there was a span of 12 bases. The CDR3 is made up of 15 amino acids. In DNA form, the CDR3 reads TGCGCCAGCAGTTCCAGGGTTGTTTCCTACAATGAGCAGTTCTTC. Its translation: CASSSRVVSYNEQFF.

CDR3 region: CASSLESRLETQYF. The CDR3 coding sequence is TGTGCCAGCAGCTTAGAGTCTAGGCTAGAGACCCAGTACTTC. The rearrangement links TRBV7-2 to TRBJ2-5; D is uncertain. This CDR3 region has 14 residues. Germline CDR1 SGHTA, CDR2 FQGNSA. Trimming shortened V by 1 base and J by 4 bases, and 10 bases separated the two germline ends.

J is TRBJ1-4 and V is TRBV28; TRBD1 might be the D (6 bases). The CDR3 consists of 14 residues. Germline-derived CDR1 and CDR2 are MDHEN and SYDVKM. V was pared by 5 bases and J by 6 bases, with 13 bases between. This CDR3 is CASSTTGTDEKLFF. The CDR3 coding sequence is TGTGCCAGCAGTACGACAGGTACGGATGAAAAACTGTTTTTT.